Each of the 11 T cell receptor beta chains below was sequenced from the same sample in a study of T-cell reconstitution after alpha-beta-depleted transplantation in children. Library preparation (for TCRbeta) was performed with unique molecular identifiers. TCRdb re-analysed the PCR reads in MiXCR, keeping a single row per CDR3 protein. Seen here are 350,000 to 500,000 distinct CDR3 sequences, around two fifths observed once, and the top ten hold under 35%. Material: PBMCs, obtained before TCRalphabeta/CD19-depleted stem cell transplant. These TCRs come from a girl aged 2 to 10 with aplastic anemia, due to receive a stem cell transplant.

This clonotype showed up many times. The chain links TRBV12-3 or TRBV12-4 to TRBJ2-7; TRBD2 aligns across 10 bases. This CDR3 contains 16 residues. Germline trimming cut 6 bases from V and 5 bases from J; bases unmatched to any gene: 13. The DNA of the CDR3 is TGTGCCAGCAGCTTTGACCTAGCGGGAGAACCCCACGAGCAGTACTTC. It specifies CASSFDLAGEPHEQYF.

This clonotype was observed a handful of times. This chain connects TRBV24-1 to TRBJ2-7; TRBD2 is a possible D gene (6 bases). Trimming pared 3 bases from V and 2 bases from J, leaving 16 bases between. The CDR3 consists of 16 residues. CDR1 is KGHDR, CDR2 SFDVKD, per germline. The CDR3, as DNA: TGTGCCACCAGTGATCAGAAGACTAGTAGGCCCTACGAGCAGTACTTC. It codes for CATSDQKTSRPYEQYF.

The CDR3 spells CASSGGRRGRQETQYF. CDR3 DNA sequence: TGCGCCAGCAGCGGGGGGAGGAGGGGGCGCCAAGAGACCCAGTACTTC. The chain has TRBV5-1 and TRBJ2-5; D is possibly TRBD1 (7 bases). CDR1 and CDR2 (germline): SGHRS, YFSETQ. The V gene lost 4 bases and the J gene lost 1 base, with 17 bases spanning the gap. The CDR3 has 16 amino acids.

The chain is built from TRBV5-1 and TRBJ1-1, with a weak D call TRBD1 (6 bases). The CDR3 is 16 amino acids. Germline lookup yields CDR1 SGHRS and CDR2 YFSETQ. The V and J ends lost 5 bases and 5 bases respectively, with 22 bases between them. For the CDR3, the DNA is TGCGCCAGCAGATCAATCCGAGGGGGGATGGAGACTGAAGCTTTCTTT. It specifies CASRSIRGGMETEAFF. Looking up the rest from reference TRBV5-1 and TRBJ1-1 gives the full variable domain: KAGVTQTPRYLIKTRGQQVTLSCSPISGHRSVSWYQQTPGQGLQFLFEYFSETQRNKGNFPGRFSGRQFSNSRSEMNVSTLELGDSALYLCASRSIRGGMETEAFFGQGTRLTVV.

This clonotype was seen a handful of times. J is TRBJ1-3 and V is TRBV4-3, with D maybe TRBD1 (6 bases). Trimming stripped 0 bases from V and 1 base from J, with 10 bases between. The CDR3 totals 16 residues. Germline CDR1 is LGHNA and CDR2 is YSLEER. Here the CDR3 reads CASSQDFTGSGNTIYF. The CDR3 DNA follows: TGCGCCAGCAGCCAAGATTTCACAGGGTCTGGAAACACCATATATTTT.

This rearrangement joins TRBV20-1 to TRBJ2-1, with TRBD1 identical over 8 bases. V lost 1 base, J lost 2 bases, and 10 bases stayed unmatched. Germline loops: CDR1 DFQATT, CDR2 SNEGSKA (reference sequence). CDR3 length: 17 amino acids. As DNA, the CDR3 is TGCAGTGCTAGAGTCCACTTGGACAGGGTGCCCTACAATGAGCAGTTCTTC. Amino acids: CSARVHLDRVPYNEQFF.

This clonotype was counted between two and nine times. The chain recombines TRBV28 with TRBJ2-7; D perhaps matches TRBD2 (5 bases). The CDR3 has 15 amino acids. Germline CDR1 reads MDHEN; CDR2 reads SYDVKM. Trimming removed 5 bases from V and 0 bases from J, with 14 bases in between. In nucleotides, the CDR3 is TGTGCCAGCAGTAGCCCGGGAAAACGCTCCTACGAGCAGTACTTC. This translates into CASSSPGKRSYEQYF.

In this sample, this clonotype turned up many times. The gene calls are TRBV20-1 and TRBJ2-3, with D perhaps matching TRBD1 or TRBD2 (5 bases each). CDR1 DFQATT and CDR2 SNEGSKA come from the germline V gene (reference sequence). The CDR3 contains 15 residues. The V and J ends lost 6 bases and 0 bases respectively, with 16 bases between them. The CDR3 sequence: CSAERREGSTDTQYF. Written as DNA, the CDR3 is TGCAGTGCCGAGAGACGCGAGGGGAGCACAGATACGCAGTATTTT.

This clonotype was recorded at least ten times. The DNA of the CDR3 is TGCGCCAGCAGCCAAGAGCCCAGTTTGTGGCGGGAGGGCCTCTACGAGCAGTACTTC. Translation: CASSQEPSLWREGLYEQYF. The J gene is TRBJ2-7, the V gene TRBV4-1; TRBD2 agrees at 9 bases. Losses at the gene ends were 0 bases for V and 3 bases for J; bases not matched to a gene: 15. From germline, CDR1 is MGHRA and CDR2 YSYEKL. This CDR3 is built from 19 residues.

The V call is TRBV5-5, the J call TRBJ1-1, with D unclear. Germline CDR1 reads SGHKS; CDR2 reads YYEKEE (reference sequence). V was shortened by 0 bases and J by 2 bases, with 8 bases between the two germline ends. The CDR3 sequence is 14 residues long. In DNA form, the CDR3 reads TGTGCCAGCAGCTTGGCGTCTGATAACACTGAAGCTTTCTTT. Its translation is CASSLASDNTEAFF.

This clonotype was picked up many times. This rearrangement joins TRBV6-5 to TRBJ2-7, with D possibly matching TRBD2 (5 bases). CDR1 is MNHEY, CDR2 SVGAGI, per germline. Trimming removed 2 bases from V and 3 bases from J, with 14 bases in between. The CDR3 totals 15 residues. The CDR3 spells CASSYASGLFYEQYF. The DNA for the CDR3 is TGTGCCAGCAGTTACGCCAGCGGTCTTTTCTACGAGCAGTACTTC.